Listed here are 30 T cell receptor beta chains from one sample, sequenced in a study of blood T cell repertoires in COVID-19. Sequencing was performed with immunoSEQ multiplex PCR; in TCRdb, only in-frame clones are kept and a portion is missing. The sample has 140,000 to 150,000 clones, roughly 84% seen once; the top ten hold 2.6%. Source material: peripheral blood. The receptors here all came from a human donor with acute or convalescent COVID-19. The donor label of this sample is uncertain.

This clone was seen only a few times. DNA of the CDR3: TGTGCCAGCACCGCGGGGGCCAGGGGTGGGGCTGAAGCTTTCTTT. Translating it yields CASTAGARGGAEAFF. The chain combines TRBV6-5 with TRBJ1-1; the D gene is possibly TRBD1 (6 bases). The germline CDR1 and CDR2 sequences are MNHEY and SVGAGI. The CDR3 contains 15 residues. Trimming removed 7 bases at V and 6 bases at J, with 21 bases between.

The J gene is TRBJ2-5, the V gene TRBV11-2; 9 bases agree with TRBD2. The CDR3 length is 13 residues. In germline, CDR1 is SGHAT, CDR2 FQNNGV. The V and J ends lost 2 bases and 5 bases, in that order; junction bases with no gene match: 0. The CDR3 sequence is CASSLTSGETQYF. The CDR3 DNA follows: TGTGCCAGCAGCTTAACTAGCGGGGAGACCCAGTACTTC.

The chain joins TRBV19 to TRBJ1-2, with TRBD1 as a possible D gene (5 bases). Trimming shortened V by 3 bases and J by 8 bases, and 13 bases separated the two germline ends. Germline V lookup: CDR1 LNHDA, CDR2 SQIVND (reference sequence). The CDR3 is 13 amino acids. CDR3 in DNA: TGTGCCAGTAGTATTGACAGCGTTAACGGCTACACCTTC. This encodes CASSIDSVNGYTF.

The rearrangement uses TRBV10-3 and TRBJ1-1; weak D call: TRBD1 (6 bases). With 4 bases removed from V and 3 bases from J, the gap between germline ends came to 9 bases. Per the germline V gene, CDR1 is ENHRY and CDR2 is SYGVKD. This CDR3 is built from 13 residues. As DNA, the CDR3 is TGTGCCATCAGTGGCCAGGGGTACACTGAAGCTTTCTTT. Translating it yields CAISGQGYTEAFF.

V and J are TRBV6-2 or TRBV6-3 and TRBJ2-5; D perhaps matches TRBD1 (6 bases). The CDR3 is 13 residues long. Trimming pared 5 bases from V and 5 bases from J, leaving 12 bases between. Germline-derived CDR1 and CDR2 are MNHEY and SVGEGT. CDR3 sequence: CASSGQIWETQYF. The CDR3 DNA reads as TGTGCCAGCAGTGGACAGATCTGGGAGACCCAGTACTTC.

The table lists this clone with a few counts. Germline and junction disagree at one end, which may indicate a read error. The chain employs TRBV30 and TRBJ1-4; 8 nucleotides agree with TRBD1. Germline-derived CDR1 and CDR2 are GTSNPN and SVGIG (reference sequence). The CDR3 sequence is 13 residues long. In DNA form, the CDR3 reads TGTGCCTGGAGTGTCCAGGGGGCGCGATTTATCGGATTT. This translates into CAWSVQGARFIGF.

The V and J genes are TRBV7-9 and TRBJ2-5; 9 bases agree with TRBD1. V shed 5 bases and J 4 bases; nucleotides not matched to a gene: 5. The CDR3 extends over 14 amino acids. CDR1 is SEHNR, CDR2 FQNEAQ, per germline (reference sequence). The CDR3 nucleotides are TGTGCCAGCAGCATCCGGGACAGGGCAGAGACCCAGTACTTC. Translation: CASSIRDRAETQYF.

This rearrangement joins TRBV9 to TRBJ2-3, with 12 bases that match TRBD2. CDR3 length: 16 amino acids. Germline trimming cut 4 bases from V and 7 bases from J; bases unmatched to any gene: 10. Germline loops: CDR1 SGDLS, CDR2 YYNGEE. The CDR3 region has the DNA TGTGCCAGCAGCCCCAGACTAGCGGGAGTTGTAAATACGCAGTATTTT. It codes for CASSPRLAGVVNTQYF.

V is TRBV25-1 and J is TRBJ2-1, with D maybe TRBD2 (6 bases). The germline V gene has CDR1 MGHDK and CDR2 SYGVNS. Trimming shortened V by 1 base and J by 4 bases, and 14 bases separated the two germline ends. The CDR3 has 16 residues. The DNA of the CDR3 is TGTGCCAGCAGTGAATTCAGCAGCGGGCTATACAATGAGCAGTTCTTC. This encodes CASSEFSSGLYNEQFF.

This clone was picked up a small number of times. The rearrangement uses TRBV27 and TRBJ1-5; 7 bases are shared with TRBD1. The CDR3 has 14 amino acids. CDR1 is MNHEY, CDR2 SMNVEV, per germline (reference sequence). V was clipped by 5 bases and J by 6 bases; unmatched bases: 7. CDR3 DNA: TGTGCCAGCAGTCCACAGGGGACGAGTCAGCCCCAGCATTTT. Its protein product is CASSPQGTSQPQHF.

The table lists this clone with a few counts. The CDR3 DNA reads as TGTGCCAGCAGAATTGCGCTGAACTTTAACTATGGCTACACCTTC. Translating gives CASRIALNFNYGYTF. The rearrangement uses TRBV2 and TRBJ1-2; unclear D gene. In germline, CDR1 is SNHLY, CDR2 FYNNEI. This CDR3 spans 15 amino acids. V was trimmed by 6 bases and J by 1 base, leaving 15 bases between them.

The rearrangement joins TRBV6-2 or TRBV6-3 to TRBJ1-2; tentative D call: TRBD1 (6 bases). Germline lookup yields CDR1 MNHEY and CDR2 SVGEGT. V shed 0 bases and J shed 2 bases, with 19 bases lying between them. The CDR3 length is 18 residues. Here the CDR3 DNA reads TGTGCCAGCAGTTACTCCCTCACCAGGACAGTAAAAAACTATGGCTACACCTTC. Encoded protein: CASSYSLTRTVKNYGYTF.

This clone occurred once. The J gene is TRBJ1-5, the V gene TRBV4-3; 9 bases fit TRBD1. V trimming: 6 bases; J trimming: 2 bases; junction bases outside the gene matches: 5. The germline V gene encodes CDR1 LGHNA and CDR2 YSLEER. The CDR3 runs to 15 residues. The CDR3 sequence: CASSWDREGNQPQHF. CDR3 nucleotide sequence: TGCGCCAGCAGTTGGGACAGGGAGGGCAATCAGCCCCAGCATTTT.

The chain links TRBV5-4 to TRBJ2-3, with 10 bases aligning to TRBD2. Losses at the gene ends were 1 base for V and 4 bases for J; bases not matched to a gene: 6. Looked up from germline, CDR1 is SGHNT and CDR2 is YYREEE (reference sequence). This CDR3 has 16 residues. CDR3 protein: CASSLRQRGGPDTQYF. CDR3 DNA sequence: TGTGCCAGCAGCTTGCGCCAGCGGGGGGGCCCAGATACGCAGTATTTT.

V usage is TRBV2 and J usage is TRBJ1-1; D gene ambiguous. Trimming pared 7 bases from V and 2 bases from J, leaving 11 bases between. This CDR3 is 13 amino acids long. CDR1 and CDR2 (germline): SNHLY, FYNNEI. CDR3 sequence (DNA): TGTGCCAGCAATCCTCGCACAAACACTGAAGCTTTCTTT. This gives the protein CASNPRTNTEAFF.

The CDR3 coding sequence is TGTGCCAGCAGCTTTACTACCCCGTCCGGACAAGAGACCCAGTACTTC. It translates to CASSFTTPSGQETQYF. The genes are TRBV11-3 and TRBJ2-5; no clear D gene. With 3 bases removed from V and 2 bases from J, the gap between germline ends came to 16 bases. The CDR3 covers 16 residues. Germline CDR1 and CDR2: SGHNT and YENEEA.

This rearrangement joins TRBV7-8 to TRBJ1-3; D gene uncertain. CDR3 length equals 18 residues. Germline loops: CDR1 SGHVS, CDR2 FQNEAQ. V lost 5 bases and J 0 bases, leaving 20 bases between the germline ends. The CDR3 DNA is TGTGCCAGCAGCCGCTATGGACTAGACACACTCTCTGGAAACACCATATATTTT. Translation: CASSRYGLDTLSGNTIYF. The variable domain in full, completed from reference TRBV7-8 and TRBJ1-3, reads GAGVSQSPRYKVAKRGQDVALRCDPISGHVSLFWYQQALGQGPEFLTYFQNEAQLDKSGLPSDRFFAERPEGSVSTLKIQRTQQEDSAVYLCASSRYGLDTLSGNTIYFGEGSWLTVV.

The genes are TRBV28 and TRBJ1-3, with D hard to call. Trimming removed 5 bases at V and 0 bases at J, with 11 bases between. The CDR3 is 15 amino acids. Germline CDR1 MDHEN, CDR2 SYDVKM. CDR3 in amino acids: CASSGSGDSGNTIYF. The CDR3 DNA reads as TGTGCCAGCAGTGGTTCGGGAGACTCTGGAAACACCATATATTTT.

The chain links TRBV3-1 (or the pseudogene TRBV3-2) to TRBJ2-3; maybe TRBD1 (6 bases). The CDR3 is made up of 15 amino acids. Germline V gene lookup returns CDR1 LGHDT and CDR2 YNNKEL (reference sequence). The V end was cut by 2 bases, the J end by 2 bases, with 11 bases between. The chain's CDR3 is CASSQNTGYTDTQYF. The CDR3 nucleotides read TGTGCCAGCAGCCAAAACACAGGGTACACAGATACGCAGTATTTT.

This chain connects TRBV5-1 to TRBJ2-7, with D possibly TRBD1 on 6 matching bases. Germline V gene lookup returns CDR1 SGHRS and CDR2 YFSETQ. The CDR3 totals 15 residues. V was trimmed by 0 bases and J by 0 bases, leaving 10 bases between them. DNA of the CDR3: TGCGCCAGCAGCTTGGAACAGGACAGCTCCTACGAGCAGTACTTC. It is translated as CASSLEQDSSYEQYF.

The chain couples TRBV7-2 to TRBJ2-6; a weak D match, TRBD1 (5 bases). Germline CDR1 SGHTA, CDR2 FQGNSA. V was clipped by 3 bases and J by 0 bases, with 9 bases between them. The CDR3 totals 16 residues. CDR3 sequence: CASSFDRFSGANVLTF. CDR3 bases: TGTGCCAGCAGCTTTGACAGATTCTCTGGGGCCAACGTCCTGACTTTC.

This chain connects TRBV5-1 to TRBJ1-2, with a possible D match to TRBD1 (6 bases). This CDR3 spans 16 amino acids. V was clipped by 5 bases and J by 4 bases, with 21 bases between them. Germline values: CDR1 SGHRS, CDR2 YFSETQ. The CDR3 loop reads CASRPNPGGLGYGYTF. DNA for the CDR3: TGCGCCAGCAGGCCCAATCCGGGGGGCCTGGGCTATGGCTACACCTTC.

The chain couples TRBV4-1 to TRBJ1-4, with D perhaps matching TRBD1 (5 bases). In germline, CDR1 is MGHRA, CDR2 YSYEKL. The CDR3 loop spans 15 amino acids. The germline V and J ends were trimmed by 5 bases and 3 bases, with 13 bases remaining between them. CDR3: CASSIRDSANEKLFF. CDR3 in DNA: TGCGCCAGCAGCATCAGGGATTCAGCTAATGAAAAACTGTTTTTT.

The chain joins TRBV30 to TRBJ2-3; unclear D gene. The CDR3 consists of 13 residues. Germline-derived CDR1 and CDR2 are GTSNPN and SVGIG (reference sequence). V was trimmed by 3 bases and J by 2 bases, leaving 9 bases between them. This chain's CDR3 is CAWRRHPTDTQYF. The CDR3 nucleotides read TGTGCCTGGAGAAGACATCCCACAGATACGCAGTATTTT. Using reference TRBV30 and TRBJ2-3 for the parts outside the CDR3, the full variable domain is SQTIHQWPATLVQPVGSPLSLECTVEGTSNPNLYWYRQAAGRGLQLLFYSVGIGQISSEVPQNLSASRPQDRQFILSSKKLLLSDSGFYLCAWRRHPTDTQYFGPGTRLTVL.

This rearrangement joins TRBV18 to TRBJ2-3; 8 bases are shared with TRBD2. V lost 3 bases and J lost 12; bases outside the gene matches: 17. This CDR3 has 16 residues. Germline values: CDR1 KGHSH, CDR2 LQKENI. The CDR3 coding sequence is TGTGCCAGCTCACCCACCTTGCAGCGGGGGTCCGCCGGACAGTATTTT. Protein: CASSPTLQRGSAGQYF.

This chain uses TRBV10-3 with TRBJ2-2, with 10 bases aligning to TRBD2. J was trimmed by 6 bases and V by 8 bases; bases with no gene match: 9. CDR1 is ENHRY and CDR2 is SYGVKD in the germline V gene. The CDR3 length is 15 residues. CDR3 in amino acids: CAIGLLAGEAGELFF. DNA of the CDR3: TGTGCCATCGGTTTGCTAGCGGGAGAGGCCGGGGAGCTGTTTTTT.

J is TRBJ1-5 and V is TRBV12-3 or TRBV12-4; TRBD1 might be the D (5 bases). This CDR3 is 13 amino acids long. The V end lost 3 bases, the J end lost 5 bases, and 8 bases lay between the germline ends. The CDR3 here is CASSLGQDQPQHF. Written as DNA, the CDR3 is TGTGCCAGCAGTTTGGGGCAGGATCAGCCCCAGCATTTT.

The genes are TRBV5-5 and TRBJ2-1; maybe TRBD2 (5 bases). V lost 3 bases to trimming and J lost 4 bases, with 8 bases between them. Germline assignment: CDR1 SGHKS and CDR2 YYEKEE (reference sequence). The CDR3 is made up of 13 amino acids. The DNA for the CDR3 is TGTGCCAGCAGCTGGACTTCTTACAATGAGCAGTTCTTC. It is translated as CASSWTSYNEQFF.

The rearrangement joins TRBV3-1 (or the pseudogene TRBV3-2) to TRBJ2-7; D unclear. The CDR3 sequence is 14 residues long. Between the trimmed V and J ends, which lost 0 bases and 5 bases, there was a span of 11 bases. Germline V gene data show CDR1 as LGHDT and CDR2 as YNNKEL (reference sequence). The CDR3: CASSQDSRLNEQYV. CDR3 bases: TGTGCCAGCAGCCAAGATTCTCGACTTAACGAGCAGTACGTC.

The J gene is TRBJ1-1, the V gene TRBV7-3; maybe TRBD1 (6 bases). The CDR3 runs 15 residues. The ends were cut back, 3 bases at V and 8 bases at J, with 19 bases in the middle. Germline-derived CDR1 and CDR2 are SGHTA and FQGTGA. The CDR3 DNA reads TGTGCCAGCAGCTTGGGGGCCCCTGGGGTCACCGAAGCTTTCTTT. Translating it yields CASSLGAPGVTEAFF. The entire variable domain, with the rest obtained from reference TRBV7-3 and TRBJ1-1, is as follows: GAGVSQTPSNKVTEKGKYVELRCDPISGHTALYWYRQSLGQGPEFLIYFQGTGAADDSGLPNDRFFAVRPEGSVSTLKIQRTERGDSAVYLCASSLGAPGVTEAFFGQGTRLTVV.